The clone carrying this T cell receptor (beta chain) was counted once. Its specificity is not known. These data are taken from a study of cytomegalovirus exposure and HLA in healthy donors. In the study overall: From donors who were HLA-typed, an early data release held 65 million to 85 million unique TCRs.

Primers for the PCR totalled 60 Vbeta and 13 Jbeta. Method: immunoSEQ multiplex PCR; TCRdb's copy keeps in-frame clones and lacks some. The sample carries approximately 90,000 clones, 77% recorded once. Study conclusions and caveats: TCR beta V- and J-gene trimming, according to a later analysis, was linked to a missense DCLRE1C variant. Listed as cytomegalovirus-associated were 164 TCR beta chains.

With V trimmed by 0 bases and J by 0 bases, 2 bases remained unmatched. The CDR3 runs 15 residues. Looked up from germline, CDR1 is LNHNV and CDR2 is YYDKDF (reference sequence). The chain recombines TRBV15 with TRBJ2-7; TRBD2 matches 7 bases. The sample was PBMCs. The source of this sequence is a man aged 25 to 45 in good health and CMV-seronegative. The CDR3 DNA is TGTGCCACCAGCAGAGATAGACTAGCCTCCTACGAGCAGTACTTC. This gives the protein CATSRDRLASYEQYF.